A selection of T cell receptor beta chains follows, all from one sample in a study of blood T cell repertoires in COVID-19. The assay was immunoSEQ multiplex PCR, and TCRdb's table has in-frame clones only and misses some. In the table there are 110,000 or so clones, approximately 83% of which are singletons. The sequenced material came from peripheral blood. All receptors come from a woman in her 70s with acute or convalescent COVID-19. Each CDR3 is given with its conserved first and last residue. A D gene is named only where the DNA matches it firmly. Size is omitted from some rows. Given values are once, few, many or a class for expanded clones.

TRBV28	.	TRBD2	15	TRBJ2-1	CASSSGGNSYNEQFF	TGTGCCAGCAGTAGCGGGGGAAACTCCTACAATGAGCAGTTCTTC
TRBV6-6	.	.	16	TRBJ1-6	CASKPGDSSYNSPLHF	TGTGCCAGCAAACCAGGCGACAGCTCCTATAATTCACCCCTCCACTTT
TRBV4-3	.	.	15	TRBJ2-1	CASSQDLQGGRILFF	TGCGCCAGCAGCCAAGATCTCCAGGGGGGCCGGATTCTGTTCTTC
TRBV28	.	.	14	TRBJ1-3	CASSSDSSGNTIYF	TGTGCCAGCAGTTCCGACAGCTCTGGAAACACCATATATTTT
TRBV29-1	once	TRBD2	15	TRBJ2-5	CSVEDLAGGGETQYF	TGCAGCGTTGAAGACCTAGCGGGAGGGGGGGAGACCCAGTACTTC
TRBV28	.	TRBD1	15	TRBJ1-2	CASSLEYQGDYGYTF	TGTGCCAGCAGTTTGGAATACCAGGGGGACTATGGCTACACCTTC
TRBV28	.	.	14	TRBJ1-2	CASSPPAGNYGYTF	TGTGCCAGCAGTCCCCCGGCAGGAAACTATGGCTACACCTTC
TRBV5-1	.	TRBD1	15	TRBJ1-2	CASSLAQGDVGGYTF	TGCGCCAGCAGCTTGGCTCAGGGGGACGTAGGAGGCTACACCTTC
TRBV28	.	TRBD1	14	TRBJ1-2	CASSPPTGFDGYTF	TGTGCCAGCAGTCCCCCGACAGGGTTTGATGGCTACACCTTC
TRBV27	once	.	14	TRBJ1-1	CASSLGAGGREAFF	TGTGCCAGCAGTTTGGGAGCTGGCGGTAGAGAAGCTTTCTTT
TRBV28	.	TRBD1	17	TRBJ1-2	CASSSGSRQGTNYGYTF	TGTGCCAGCAGTTCCGGGAGCCGACAGGGTACTAACTATGGCTACACCTTC
TRBV20-1	.	.	14	TRBJ1-1	CSASNPGGSTEAFF	TGCAGTGCTAGTAATCCGGGGGGGTCAACGGAAGCTTTCTTT
TRBV5-1	.	.	15	TRBJ2-5	CASSAGARGQETQYF	TGCGCCAGCAGCGCCGGAGCGCGGGGACAAGAGACCCAGTACTTC
TRBV6-4	.	.	15	TRBJ2-1	CASSDLGAQTNEQFF	TGTGCCAGCAGTGATCTTGGGGCCCAAACGAATGAGCAGTTCTTC
TRBV5-1	.	.	15	TRBJ2-1	CASSFTGLTSGEQFF	TGCGCCAGCAGCTTCACGGGATTAACTTCTGGTGAGCAGTTCTTC
TRBV6-5	few	TRBD1	15	TRBJ1-6	CASSRTDRDNSPLHF	TGTGCCAGCAGTCGAACGGACAGGGATAATTCACCCCTCCACTTT
TRBV7-8	.	TRBD2	15	TRBJ2-7	CASSSWTSGKLEQYF	TGTGCCAGCAGCTCCTGGACTAGCGGGAAACTCGAGCAGTACTTC
TRBV3-1/TRBV3-2	.	TRBD1	16	TRBJ1-6	CASSRGQGRDNSPLHF	TGTGCCAGCAGCCGAGGACAGGGCCGTGATAATTCACCCCTCCACTTT
TRBV28	.	TRBD1	13	TRBJ1-2	CASSSDRGYGYTF	TGTGCCAGCAGTTCTGACAGGGGCTATGGCTACACCTTC
TRBV6-6	.	TRBD1	13	TRBJ2-7	CASSSGTVYEQYF	TGTGCCAGCAGTTCCGGGACAGTCTACGAGCAGTACTTC
TRBV27	.	TRBD1	14	TRBJ1-5	CASSSRTGFQPQHF	TGTGCCAGCAGTTCGCGGACAGGGTTTCAGCCCCAGCATTTT
TRBV7-9	.	TRBD2	17	TRBJ2-7	CASSLAGGSSSSYEQYF	TGTGCCAGCAGCTTAGCGGGGGGGTCATCAAGCTCCTACGAGCAGTACTTC
TRBV5-1	.	TRBD1	14	TRBJ1-2	CASSDSDRGGGYTF	TGCGCCAGCAGCGACTCGGACAGGGGCGGTGGCTACACCTTC
TRBV6-5	.	.	14	TRBJ1-6	CASTRQLAGSPLHF	TGTGCCAGCACCAGACAGTTGGCCGGTTCACCCCTCCACTTT
TRBV13	.	.	15	TRBJ2-1	CASSPSGWGRHEQFF	TGTGCCAGCAGCCCATCGGGATGGGGGCGGCATGAGCAGTTCTTC
TRBV24-1	.	.	13	TRBJ2-5	CATSGLYQETQYF	TGTGCCACCAGTGGTCTATACCAAGAGACCCAGTACTTC
TRBV6-5	.	TRBD2	14	TRBJ2-3	CARSGGPSTDTQYF	TGTGCCAGAAGCGGGGGCCCAAGCACAGATACGCAGTATTTT
TRBV10-3	.	TRBD1	16	TRBJ2-1	CAISEATGIPYNEQFF	TGTGCCATCAGTGAGGCGACAGGGATCCCCTACAATGAGCAGTTCTTC
TRBV7-2	once	.	12	TRBJ1-5	CASSSRGQPQHF	TGTGCCAGCAGCTCCAGGGGTCAGCCCCAGCATTTT
TRBV13	.	TRBD2	17	TRBJ2-3	CASSLAQLAGYTDTQYF	TGTGCCAGCAGCTTAGCCCAGTTAGCGGGATACACAGATACGCAGTATTTT
TRBV28	.	TRBD1	15	TRBJ2-5	CASSLPGQGEETQYF	TGTGCCAGCAGTTTACCGGGACAGGGTGAAGAGACCCAGTACTTC
TRBV3-1/TRBV3-2	few	TRBD2	16	TRBJ2-1	CASSPLWAGGPPEQFF	TGTGCCAGCAGCCCCCTATGGGCGGGGGGTCCCCCCGAGCAGTTCTTC
TRBV20-1	few	.	11	TRBJ1-2	CSALGGNGYTF	TGCAGTGCCCTCGGGGGGAACGGCTACACCTTC
TRBV7-2	.	TRBD2	15	TRBJ2-3	CASSLLAGGTDTQYF	TGTGCCAGCAGCTTACTAGCGGGGGGCACAGATACGCAGTATTTT
TRBV3-1/TRBV3-2	.	TRBD1	13	TRBJ1-4	CASKQGANEKLFF	TGTGCCAGCAAGCAGGGGGCGAATGAAAAACTGTTTTTT
TRBV5-6	few	.	11	TRBJ1-1	CASRGSGEAFF	TGTGCCAGCCGAGGTTCGGGGGAAGCTTTCTTT
TRBV2	.	.	11	TRBJ2-5	CASSKRETQYF	TGTGCCAGCAGTAAGAGAGAGACCCAGTACTTC
TRBV6-5	.	TRBD2	15	TRBJ2-5	CASSWTSGGQETQYF	TGTGCCAGCAGTTGGACTAGCGGGGGCCAAGAGACCCAGTACTTC
TRBV29-1	.	TRBD2	15	TRBJ2-1	CSAGLAGGSFNEQFF	TGCAGCGCCGGACTAGCGGGAGGGAGTTTTAATGAGCAGTTCTTC
TRBV15	.	.	14	TRBJ1-1	CATSREAGITEAFF	TGTGCCACCAGCAGAGAGGCAGGGATCACTGAAGCTTTCTTT
TRBV9	once	TRBD1	15	TRBJ1-5	CASSVGTGGNQPQHF	TGTGCCAGCAGCGTAGGGACAGGGGGCAATCAGCCCCAGCATTTT
TRBV18	.	.	15	TRBJ1-1	CASSPPSGWRTEAFF	TGTGCCAGCTCACCACCGTCAGGGTGGAGAACTGAAGCTTTCTTT